A single sample is the source of the 23 T cell receptor beta chains below, sequenced in a study of cytomegalovirus exposure and HLA in healthy donors (dated by TCRdb to 2015 to 2018). The library came from the immunoSEQ multiplex PCR assay. For the multiplex PCR, a mixture combining 60 forward primers for TCR Vbeta segments and 13 reverse primers for TCR Jbeta segments was used. This is the immuneACCESS table as TCRdb keeps it, with only in-frame sequences that have V and J called. A part of the clones is gone; compared with another copy, unresolved V genes explain less than half, and the rest is unexplained. The sample profile shows approximately 110,000 clones; under 80% of them were found once. 13% of the sample belongs to the ten largest clones. What was sequenced was PBMCs. These receptors were obtained from a woman aged 60-70 years in good health and CMV-seropositive.

The chain couples TRBV9 to TRBJ1-1, with D uncertain. The CDR3 contains 15 residues. CDR1 SGDLS and CDR2 YYNGEE come from the germline V gene. The V and J ends lost 0 bases and 2 bases respectively, with 11 bases between them. The CDR3, as DNA: TGTGCCAGCAGCGTAGTGAGAGGGCCAAACACTGAAGCTTTCTTT. It yields the protein CASSVVRGPNTEAFF.

The rearrangement uses TRBV2 and TRBJ2-4, with 10 nucleotides matching TRBD2. J lost 2 bases, V lost 6 bases, and 13 bases had no gene match. The germline CDR1 and CDR2 sequences are SNHLY and FYNNEI. The CDR3 runs to 18 residues. Here the CDR3 reads CASRRGLAGDGTKNIQYF. CDR3 coding DNA: TGTGCCAGCAGGAGGGGCCTAGCGGGAGATGGAACCAAAAACATTCAGTACTTC.

As DNA, the CDR3 is TGTGCCAGCAGCCCCGTAGCGCCCGCGGGTTATGGCTACACCTTC. Residues: CASSPVAPAGYGYTF. The chain couples TRBV7-2 to TRBJ1-2; no reliable D call. With 5 bases removed from V and 5 bases from J, the gap between germline ends came to 18 bases. CDR3 size: 15 residues. CDR1 is SGHTA, CDR2 FQGNSA, per germline.

The chain recombines TRBV30 with TRBJ2-7; D is unclear. The CDR3 runs 14 residues. V shed 2 bases and J shed 5 bases, with 16 bases lying between them. Germline CDR1 and CDR2: GTSNPN and SVGIG (reference sequence). CDR3 amino acids: CAWSISSRLDEQYF. DNA of the CDR3: TGTGCCTGGAGTATATCTAGTCGTCTGGACGAGCAGTACTTC.

The chain carries TRBV5-4 and TRBJ1-5; 10 positions agree with TRBD1. CDR1 and CDR2 from the germline V gene are SGHNT and YYREEE (reference sequence). V lost 5 bases, J lost 4 bases, and 3 bases stayed unmatched. This CDR3 region has 14 residues. The CDR3 coding sequence is TGTGCCAGCAGGGGGACAGGGGTTAATCAGCCCCAGCATTTT. It specifies CASRGTGVNQPQHF.

This chain links TRBV7-9 with TRBJ2-3, with a weak D call TRBD2 (7 bases). The CDR3 sequence is 16 residues long. Germline V gene lookup returns CDR1 SEHNR and CDR2 FQNEAQ (reference sequence). The V gene lost 2 bases and the J gene lost 1 base, with 13 bases spanning the gap. CDR3 amino acids: CASSLSRGGGTDTQYF. CDR3 DNA: TGTGCCAGCAGCTTATCGAGGGGGGGAGGCACAGATACGCAGTATTTT.

The rearrangement uses TRBV7-8 and TRBJ1-1; the D is unclear. The CDR3 runs to 13 residues. V lost 5 bases to trimming and J lost 1 base, with 8 bases between them. In germline, CDR1 is SGHVS, CDR2 FQNEAQ. CDR3 bases: TGTGCCAGCAGCCGGGATAGGAACACTGAAGCTTTCTTT. It specifies CASSRDRNTEAFF.

The rearrangement uses TRBV30 and TRBJ1-1; D may be TRBD1 (6 bases). CDR3 length equals 17 residues. Trimming took 0 bases from V and 2 from J, leaving 19 bases between them. Germline V CDR1 and CDR2: GTSNPN, SVGIG (reference sequence). CDR3 protein: CAWSVPFSTGTNTEAFF. In nucleotides, the CDR3 is TGTGCCTGGAGTGTACCTTTCTCGACAGGAACTAACACTGAAGCTTTCTTT.

The rearrangement uses TRBV5-8 and TRBJ2-4, with D unclear. The CDR3 extends over 16 amino acids. Germline values: CDR1 SGHTS, CDR2 YDEGEE. V dropped 0 bases and J dropped 0 bases, with 10 bases sitting between them. CDR3 region: CASSLGEPLAKNIQYF. As DNA, the CDR3 is TGTGCCAGCAGCTTGGGAGAACCCTTAGCCAAAAACATTCAGTACTTC.

This clone was seen only a few times. V and J are TRBV4-3 and TRBJ2-7; D might be TRBD1 (5 bases). This CDR3 region has 14 residues. CDR1 and CDR2 (germline): LGHNA, YSLEER. V shed 0 bases and J shed 4 bases, with 10 bases lying between them. CDR3 DNA sequence: TGCGCCAGCAGCCAAGATACCAGACAGTACGAGCAGTACTTC. It specifies CASSQDTRQYEQYF.

J is TRBJ2-5 and V is TRBV11-2; 8 nucleotides match TRBD1. The germline V gene has CDR1 SGHAT and CDR2 FQNNGV. This CDR3 spans 14 amino acids. Unmatched junction bases numbered 5, after V lost 3 bases and J lost 5 bases. CDR3: CASSFQGAGETQYF. CDR3 nucleotide sequence: TGTGCCAGCAGCTTTCAGGGGGCCGGGGAGACCCAGTACTTC.

Concerning this clone: The CDR3 does not close with the conserved phenylalanine or tryptophan, likely indicating a read error. V usage is TRBV7-8 and J usage is TRBJ2-7; 8 bases match TRBD1. V lost 1 base to trimming and J lost 0 bases; unmatched junction nucleotides: 2. The CDR3 is 15 amino acids. From germline, CDR1 is SGHVS and CDR2 FQNEAQ. The chain's CDR3 is CASSLGTGSSYEQYL. The CDR3 bases are TGTGCCAGCAGCTTAGGGACAGGGAGCTCCTACGAGCAGTACCTC.

The rearrangement links TRBV7-9 to TRBJ2-7, with D possibly being TRBD2 (5 bases). This CDR3 region has 13 residues. V was shortened by 4 bases and J by 2 bases, with 9 bases between the two germline ends. Germline loops: CDR1 SEHNR, CDR2 FQNEAQ (reference sequence). In DNA, the CDR3 is TGTGCCAGCAGCTCTAGCTGGCCCTACGAGCAGTACTTC. Translation: CASSSSWPYEQYF.

This chain uses TRBV12-5 with TRBJ1-1; D not certain. This CDR3 contains 14 residues. Looked up from germline, CDR1 is LGHNT and CDR2 is FRNRAP. Trimming left V 2 bases short and J 2 bases short, with 9 bases between. For the CDR3, the DNA is TGTGCTAGTGGTTTGTACGGGAGAAACACTGAAGCTTTCTTT. Translating it yields CASGLYGRNTEAFF.

The chain recombines TRBV5-1 with TRBJ2-7; possibly TRBD2 for D (5 bases). Germline V gene sequence: CDR1 SGHRS, CDR2 YFSETQ. V lost 0 bases and J 3 bases, leaving 13 bases between the germline ends. The CDR3 has 15 residues. The CDR3 loop is CASSLAFGENYEQYF. In DNA, the CDR3 is TGCGCCAGCAGCTTGGCCTTCGGGGAGAACTACGAGCAGTACTTC.

V and J are TRBV6-6 and TRBJ2-5, with 7 bases identical to TRBD1. The assigned J gene may be wrong: the sequence end matches TRBJ2-7 better. Germline assignment: CDR1 MNHNY and CDR2 SVGAGI (reference sequence). This CDR3 contains 13 residues. In nucleotides, the CDR3 is TGTGCCAGCAGCCAGGGACAGACCTACGAGCAGTACTTC. Its protein is CASSQGQTYEQYF.

This clone was counted a few times. The chain has TRBV6-5 and TRBJ1-1; 8 positions agree with TRBD1. Germline loops: CDR1 MNHEY, CDR2 SVGAGI. Trimming cost V 5 bases and J 5 bases; bases outside gene matches: 7. This CDR3 has 14 residues. The CDR3 region is CASSLGGTGTEAFF. For the CDR3, the DNA is TGTGCCAGCAGTCTAGGCGGGACAGGAACTGAAGCTTTCTTT.

The chain is built from TRBV9 and TRBJ2-1, with 12 bases that match TRBD2. This CDR3 comprises 15 residues. The germline CDR1 and CDR2 sequences are SGDLS and YYNGEE. The junction had 5 bases not matched to a gene; V was cut back by 4 bases and J by 6 bases. The CDR3 DNA is TGTGCCAGCAGCCCTAGCGGGAGGGCCGGCAATGAGCAGTTCTTC. The encoded protein is CASSPSGRAGNEQFF.

The rearrangement uses TRBV4-3 and TRBJ2-3; 9 positions agree with TRBD2. Germline values: CDR1 LGHNA, CDR2 YSLEER. This CDR3 has 15 amino acids. The junction had 2 bases not matched to a gene; V was cut back by 4 bases and J by 0 bases. The CDR3 DNA follows: TGCGCCAGCAGCCCCCTAGCGGGAAGCACAGATACGCAGTATTTT. Amino acid sequence: CASSPLAGSTDTQYF.

The rearrangement uses TRBV15 and TRBJ1-4, with unresolved D. Trimming took off 4 bases at V and 5 bases at J, with 8 bases between the two ends. The CDR3 is made up of 13 amino acids. In germline, CDR1 is LNHNV, CDR2 YYDKDF (reference sequence). The DNA for the CDR3 is TGTGCCACCAGCATCGGTCCGAATGAAAAACTGTTTTTT. Its translation is CATSIGPNEKLFF.

This clone was recorded a few times. The chain has TRBV6-1 and TRBJ2-3, with a weak D call TRBD2 (6 bases). CDR3 length equals 15 residues. V lost 1 base to trimming and J lost 4 bases, with 12 bases between them. The germline V gene has CDR1 MNHNS and CDR2 SASEGT. CDR3 protein: CASSEGGGGADTQYF. The CDR3 bases are TGTGCCAGCAGTGAAGGGGGTGGCGGGGCAGATACGCAGTATTTT.

The chain employs TRBV6-5 and TRBJ1-2; 7 bases are a match to TRBD1. Looked up from germline, CDR1 is MNHEY and CDR2 is SVGAGI. With V trimmed by 2 bases and J by 5 bases, 8 bases remained unmatched. The CDR3 totals 15 residues. The CDR3, as DNA: TGTGCCAGCAGTTACACGGCAGGGGGTCGGTATGGCTACACCTTC. Residues: CASSYTAGGRYGYTF.

The chain links TRBV10-3 to TRBJ1-1; 8 positions match TRBD1. Germline V gives CDR1 ENHRY, CDR2 SYGVKD. The CDR3 loop spans 12 amino acids. V lost 9 bases, J lost 5 bases, and 5 bases stayed unmatched. CDR3 amino acids: CAITQGETEAFF. In DNA form, the CDR3 reads TGTGCCATAACACAGGGGGAGACTGAAGCTTTCTTT.